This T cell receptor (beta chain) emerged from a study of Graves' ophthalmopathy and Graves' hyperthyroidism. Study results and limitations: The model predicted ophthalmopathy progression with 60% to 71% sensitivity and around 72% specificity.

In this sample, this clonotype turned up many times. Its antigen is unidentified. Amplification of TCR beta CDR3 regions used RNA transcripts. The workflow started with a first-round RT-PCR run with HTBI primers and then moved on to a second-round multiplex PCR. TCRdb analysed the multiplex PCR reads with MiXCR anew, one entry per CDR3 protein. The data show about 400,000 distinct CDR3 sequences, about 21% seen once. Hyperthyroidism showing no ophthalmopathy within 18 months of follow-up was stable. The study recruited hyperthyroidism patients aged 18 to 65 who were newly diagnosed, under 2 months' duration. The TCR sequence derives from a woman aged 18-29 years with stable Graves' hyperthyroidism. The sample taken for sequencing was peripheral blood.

The CDR3 DNA is TGTGCCAGCAGTTTACTGGGACAGGGGGGTATGGAGCAGTACTTC. It yields the protein CASSLLGQGGMEQYF. The rearrangement uses TRBV28 and TRBJ2-7, with 11 bases that match TRBD1. Losses at the gene ends were 2 bases for V and 7 bases for J; bases not matched to a gene: 7. Germline CDR1 MDHEN, CDR2 SYDVKM. CDR3 length: 15 residues. The whole variable domain, filled in from reference TRBV28 and TRBJ2-7, reads DVKVTQSSRYLVKRTGEKVFLECVQDMDHENMFWYRQDPGLGLRLIYFSYDVKMKEKGDIPEGYSVSREKKERFSLILESASTNQTSMYLCASSLLGQGGMEQYFGPGTRLTVT.